This is a list of T cell receptor beta chains from one sample in a study of T cells in Graves' hyperthyroidism and ophthalmopathy. Via MiXCR, TCRdb re-called the multiplex PCR reads, giving one row per CDR3 protein. The table includes a few hundred thousand distinct CDR3 sequences, roughly 14% detected once. The specimen was blood. These receptors came from a woman aged 25 to 39 with Graves' hyperthyroidism. Each CDR3 is given with its conserved first and last residue. Each record gives: clone size, D gene, J gene, V gene, CDR3 DNA, CDR3 protein. A D gene is named only where the DNA matches it firmly. Clone size is given for some rows only: seen once, a few or many times, or a class if the clone is expanded.

size: few
D: NA
J: TRBJ1-4
V: TRBV7-9
DNA: TGTGCCAGCAGCCCAACGACAGGAGGGAATGAAAAACTGTTTTTT
CDR3: CASSPTTGGNEKLFF

size: NA
D: NA
J: TRBJ2-1
V: TRBV27
DNA: TGTGCCAGCAGTTTGGGGTGGAGGACAACAGGAGAGAGGTCCTACAATGAGCAGTTCTTC
CDR3: CASSLGWRTTGERSYNEQFF

size: once
D: NA
J: TRBJ2-1
V: TRBV12-3/TRBV12-4
DNA: TGTGCCAGCAAACGTACCCTCAGTAGTGGTGAGCAGTTCTTC
CDR3: CASKRTLSSGEQFF

size: few
D: NA
J: TRBJ2-1
V: TRBV4-2
DNA: TGTGCCAGCAGCCAAGAAGGTTTACTAGCCGATGAGCAGTTCTTC
CDR3: CASSQEGLLADEQFF

size: NA
D: TRBD2
J: TRBJ2-1
V: TRBV6-1
DNA: TGTGCCAGCAGAAGCGCTGGCCTAGGAAGGCTAGCGGGAGTCGAGTCTTACAATGAGCAGTTCTTC
CDR3: CASRSAGLGRLAGVESYNEQFF

size: many
D: TRBD2
J: TRBJ2-1
V: TRBV12-3/TRBV12-4
DNA: TGTGCCAGCAGCTTCCTTGCTAGCGGGAGTTTGAATGAGCAGTTCTTC
CDR3: CASSFLASGSLNEQFF

size: few
D: TRBD2
J: TRBJ2-2
V: TRBV24-1
DNA: TGTGCCACCAGTGACCCTAGCGGGAGGTCCCCAGGCGGGGAGCTGTTTTTT
CDR3: CATSDPSGRSPGGELFF

size: many
D: TRBD1
J: TRBJ1-1
V: TRBV18
DNA: TGTGCCAGCTCACAAGGACAGGGGGCTTCTGAAGCTTTCTTT
CDR3: CASSQGQGASEAFF

size: NA
D: NA
J: TRBJ1-1
V: TRBV20-1
DNA: TGCAGTGCTAGCAGCGACAGTTATAAAGCTTCCTTT
CDR3: CSASSDSYKASF

size: many
D: NA
J: TRBJ2-7
V: TRBV20-1
DNA: TGCAGTGCTAGTTTGGAAAGTGACCCCGATTCAACCTACGAGCAGTACTTC
CDR3: CSASLESDPDSTYEQYF

size: many
D: NA
J: TRBJ2-4
V: TRBV5-6
DNA: TGTGCCAGCAGCGGGGATTTCGGGGACATTCAGTACTTC
CDR3: CASSGDFGDIQYF

size: NA
D: NA
J: TRBJ2-3
V: TRBV15
DNA: TGTGCCACCAGCCTGAGGGTCGAAGAGAGCACAGATACGCAGTATTTT
CDR3: CATSLRVEESTDTQYF

size: NA
D: NA
J: TRBJ2-7
V: TRBV12-3/TRBV12-4
DNA: TGTGCCAGCAGCAAGACTACCTCCTACGAGCAGTACTTC
CDR3: CASSKTTSYEQYF

size: few
D: NA
J: TRBJ2-1
V: TRBV10-3
DNA: TGTGCCATACAAGAGGTCTCCTACAATGAGCAGTTCTTC
CDR3: CAIQEVSYNEQFF

size: NA
D: NA
J: TRBJ1-4
V: TRBV5-8
DNA: TGTGCCAGCAGCTTTCTGATTAATGAAAAACTGTTTTTT
CDR3: CASSFLINEKLFF